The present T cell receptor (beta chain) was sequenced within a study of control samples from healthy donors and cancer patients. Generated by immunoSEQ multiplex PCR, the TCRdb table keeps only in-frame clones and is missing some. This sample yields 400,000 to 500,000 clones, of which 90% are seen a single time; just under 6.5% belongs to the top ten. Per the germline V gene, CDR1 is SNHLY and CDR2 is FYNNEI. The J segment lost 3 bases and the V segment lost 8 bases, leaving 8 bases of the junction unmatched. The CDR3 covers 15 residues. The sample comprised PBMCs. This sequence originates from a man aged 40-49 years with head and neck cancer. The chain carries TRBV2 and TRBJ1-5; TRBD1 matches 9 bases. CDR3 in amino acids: CASGGQGGNNQPQHF. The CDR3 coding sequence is TGTGCCAGCGGGGGACAGGGAGGGAACAATCAGCCCCAGCATTTT.